This TCR beta chain emerged from a study of graft-versus-host responses after intestinal transplantation. Overall study context: Isolated intestinal, liver-intestinal, or multivisceral transplants were what recipients had. Following induction with anti-thymocyte globulin, all recipients were given tacrolimus and steroids for two to three years. Study-wide results and caveats: Levels of circulating GvH clones at their peak were associated with early post-transplant HvG declines. The authors found GvH clones in recipient marrow, some appearing first in ileum or blood.

Only in-frame clones appear in the TCRdb table, and some are missing; sequencing was by immunoSEQ multiplex PCR. The table lists about 12,000 clones, roughly 30% of them singletons. CFSE-labeled responder cells (approximately 200,000) were plated with approximately 200,000 irradiated, violet-dye-labeled stimulator cells. The V gene lost 6 bases and the J gene lost 3 bases, with 14 bases spanning the gap. Germline V gene data show CDR1 as MNHEY and CDR2 as SMNVEV (reference sequence). This CDR3 spans 14 amino acids. The V gene is TRBV27, the J gene TRBJ1-1; no clear D gene. The TCR sequence derives from a human patient who received an intestinal transplant. The sequencing here drew on alloreactive CD8+ T cells from a mixed lymphocyte reaction culture, taken before intestinal transplant. Subset noted: CFSE-low proliferating T cells sorted from roughly six-day pre-transplant mixed lymphocyte reaction (GvH or HvG direction). The CDR3 DNA reads TGTGCCAGCAGCCGACAATCCGGGGACACTGAAGCTTTCTTT. It codes for CASSRQSGDTEAFF.